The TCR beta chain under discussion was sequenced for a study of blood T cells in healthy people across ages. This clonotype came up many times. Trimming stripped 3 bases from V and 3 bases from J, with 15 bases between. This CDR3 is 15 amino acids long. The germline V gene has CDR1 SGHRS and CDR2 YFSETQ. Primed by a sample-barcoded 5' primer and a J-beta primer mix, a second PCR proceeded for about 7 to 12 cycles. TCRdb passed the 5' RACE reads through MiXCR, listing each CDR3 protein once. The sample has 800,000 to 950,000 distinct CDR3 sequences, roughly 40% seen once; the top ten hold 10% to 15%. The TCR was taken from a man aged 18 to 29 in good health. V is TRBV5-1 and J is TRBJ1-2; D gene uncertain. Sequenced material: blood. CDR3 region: CASSSDPGSDYGYTF. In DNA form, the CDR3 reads TGCGCCAGCAGCTCGGATCCGGGCTCGGACTATGGCTACACCTTC.